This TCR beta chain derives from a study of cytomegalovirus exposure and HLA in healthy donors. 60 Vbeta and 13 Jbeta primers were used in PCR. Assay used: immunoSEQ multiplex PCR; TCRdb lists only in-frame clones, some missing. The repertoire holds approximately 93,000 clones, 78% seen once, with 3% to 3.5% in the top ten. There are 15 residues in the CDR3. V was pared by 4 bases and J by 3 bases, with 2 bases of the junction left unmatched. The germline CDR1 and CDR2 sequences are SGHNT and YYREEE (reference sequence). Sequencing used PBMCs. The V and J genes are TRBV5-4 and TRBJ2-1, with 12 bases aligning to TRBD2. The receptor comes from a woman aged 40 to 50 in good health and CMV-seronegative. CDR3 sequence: CASSQTSGSYNEQFF. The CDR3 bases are TGTGCCAGCAGCCAGACTAGCGGGAGCTACAATGAGCAGTTCTTC. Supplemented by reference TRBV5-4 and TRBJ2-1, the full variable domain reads ETGVTQSPTHLIKTRGQQVTLRCSSQSGHNTVSWYQQALGQGPQFIFQYYREEENGRGNFPPRFSGLQFPNYSSELNVNALELDDSALYLCASSQTSGSYNEQFFGPGTRLTVL.